A selection of T cell receptor beta chains follows, all from one sample in a study of blood T cell repertoires in COVID-19. The repertoire was sequenced with immunoSEQ multiplex PCR; TCRdb's copy has only in-frame clones and lacks some. Among 80,000 to 90,000 clones, over 75% were seen once, and the ten largest hold 2.5% to 3.5%. Sequenced: peripheral blood. The receptors stem from a woman of 80 years or more with COVID-19, enrolled during active disease. Both conserved end residues are part of each CDR3. A D gene is named only where the DNA matches it firmly. Some rows mark clone size as missing; the rest say once, few, many or name a class of expanded clone.

J gene: TRBJ1-2; V gene: TRBV9; clone size: -; D gene: -; CDR3 DNA: TGTGCCAGCAGCGGCCTTTACAGGGCCTACTATGGCTACACCTTC; CDR3 protein: CASSGLYRAYYGYTF
J gene: TRBJ2-7; V gene: TRBV6-2/TRBV6-3; clone size: few; D gene: TRBD2; CDR3 DNA: TGTGCCAGCAGCGGACTAGCGGGAGGGACCTACGAGCAGTACTTC; CDR3 protein: CASSGLAGGTYEQYF
J gene: TRBJ2-5; V gene: TRBV6-1; clone size: -; D gene: TRBD1; CDR3 DNA: TGTGCCAGCAGTGAAGAAGACGCCCCGACAGGGCCGAGGGAGACCCAGTACTTC; CDR3 protein: CASSEEDAPTGPRETQYF
J gene: TRBJ2-7; V gene: TRBV18; clone size: -; D gene: TRBD2; CDR3 DNA: TGTGCCAGCTCACGACCTAGCGGGAGCCACTACGAGCAGTACTTC; CDR3 protein: CASSRPSGSHYEQYF
J gene: TRBJ2-1; V gene: TRBV18; clone size: -; D gene: -; CDR3 DNA: TGTGCCAGCCAGCCCCCCGGGGGGCATTCCCTCAATGAGCAGTTCTTC; CDR3 protein: CASQPPGGHSLNEQFF
J gene: TRBJ2-7; V gene: TRBV5-1; clone size: -; D gene: -; CDR3 DNA: TGCGCCAGCAGCTTGTACGGGGGTAGTAACGAGCAGTACTTC; CDR3 protein: CASSLYGGSNEQYF
J gene: TRBJ1-2; V gene: TRBV5-1; clone size: once; D gene: TRBD1; CDR3 DNA: TGCGCCAGCAGCTTGGGGGCAGGGGGAGACTATGGCTACACCTTC; CDR3 protein: CASSLGAGGDYGYTF
J gene: TRBJ2-3; V gene: TRBV5-1; clone size: -; D gene: -; CDR3 DNA: TGCGCCAGCAGCTTGTTGCTAGCCCAGAGTACAGATACGCAGTATTTT; CDR3 protein: CASSLLLAQSTDTQYF
J gene: TRBJ2-7; V gene: TRBV10-2; clone size: -; D gene: -; CDR3 DNA: TGCGCCAGCAGTGTCGCTAGCTCCTACGAGCAGTACTTC; CDR3 protein: CASSVASSYEQYF
J gene: TRBJ1-3; V gene: TRBV12-3/TRBV12-4; clone size: -; D gene: TRBD1; CDR3 DNA: TGTGCCAGCAGTACAGGGGACGGAAACACCATATATTTT; CDR3 protein: CASSTGDGNTIYF
J gene: TRBJ2-7; V gene: TRBV23-1; clone size: once; D gene: -; CDR3 DNA: TGCGCCAGCAGTCAACCGGAGTCGGACGAGCAGTACTTC; CDR3 protein: CASSQPESDEQYF
J gene: TRBJ2-1; V gene: TRBV11-2; clone size: -; D gene: -; CDR3 DNA: TGTGCCAGCAGCTTTCGGCAGGGGCAGTACAATGAGCAGTTCTTC; CDR3 protein: CASSFRQGQYNEQFF
J gene: TRBJ2-5; V gene: TRBV5-1; clone size: -; D gene: TRBD2; CDR3 DNA: TGCGCCAGCAGCGGTAGCGGGAGCGATGGGGAGACCCAGTACTTC; CDR3 protein: CASSGSGSDGETQYF
J gene: TRBJ2-5; V gene: TRBV11-2; clone size: -; D gene: TRBD1; CDR3 DNA: TGTGCCAGCAGCCTGGACAGGGCAGAGACCCAGTACTTC; CDR3 protein: CASSLDRAETQYF
J gene: TRBJ1-1; V gene: TRBV6-1; clone size: -; D gene: -; CDR3 DNA: TGTGCCAGCAGTGAATATTTAGAGCTGGGCAACACTGAAGCTTTCTTT; CDR3 protein: CASSEYLELGNTEAFF
J gene: TRBJ2-3; V gene: TRBV27; clone size: -; D gene: -; CDR3 DNA: TGTGCCAGCTCAGGGACTCGCCTCGGTACGCAGTATTTT; CDR3 protein: CASSGTRLGTQYF
J gene: TRBJ2-5; V gene: TRBV27; clone size: -; D gene: TRBD2; CDR3 DNA: TGTGCCAGCAGGACTTCACTAGCGGTGACCCAAGAGACCCAGTACTTC; CDR3 protein: CASRTSLAVTQETQYF
J gene: TRBJ2-5; V gene: TRBV6-4; clone size: -; D gene: TRBD2; CDR3 DNA: TGTGCCAGCAGACTAGCGGGAGGTGGAGAGACCCAGTACTTC; CDR3 protein: CASRLAGGGETQYF
J gene: TRBJ1-3; V gene: TRBV10-1; clone size: -; D gene: -; CDR3 DNA: TGCGCCAGCAGGAACCACCGCAAGGGGCCCGACTCTGGAAACACCATATATTTT; CDR3 protein: CASRNHRKGPDSGNTIYF
J gene: TRBJ1-5; V gene: TRBV27; clone size: -; D gene: -; CDR3 DNA: TGTGCCAGCAGTTTAAGCAGGGATCAGCCCCAGCATTTT; CDR3 protein: CASSLSRDQPQHF
J gene: TRBJ2-1; V gene: TRBV6-1; clone size: -; D gene: -; CDR3 DNA: TGTGCCAGCAGTGAGGGCCCCGGACTAAACAATGAGCAGTTCTTC; CDR3 protein: CASSEGPGLNNEQFF
J gene: TRBJ2-7; V gene: TRBV20-1; clone size: few; D gene: -; CDR3 DNA: TGCAGTGCTAGCCAGGCCTACGAGCAGTACTTC; CDR3 protein: CSASQAYEQYF
J gene: TRBJ2-5; V gene: TRBV27; clone size: -; D gene: TRBD2; CDR3 DNA: TGTGCCAGCAGACGCGGGGGTGGGGAGACCCAGTACTTC; CDR3 protein: CASRRGGGETQYF
J gene: TRBJ2-1; V gene: TRBV18; clone size: -; D gene: TRBD1; CDR3 DNA: TGTGCCAGCTCACCAGGGACAGGGAAGGTGGGAGAGCAGTTCTTC; CDR3 protein: CASSPGTGKVGEQFF
J gene: TRBJ1-1; V gene: TRBV10-3; clone size: once; D gene: -; CDR3 DNA: TGTGCCATCAGTGAGCGGGGTCCAGGGGACACTGAAGCTTTCTTT; CDR3 protein: CAISERGPGDTEAFF
J gene: TRBJ2-5; V gene: TRBV5-8; clone size: -; D gene: TRBD2; CDR3 DNA: TGTGCCAGCGGAAGAGGACTAGCGGGAATGGAGACCCAGTACTTC; CDR3 protein: CASGRGLAGMETQYF
J gene: TRBJ2-2; V gene: TRBV9; clone size: -; D gene: -; CDR3 DNA: TGTGCCAGCAGCCCTAGCGTGGTTTCCACCGGGGAGCTGTTTTTT; CDR3 protein: CASSPSVVSTGELFF
J gene: TRBJ2-3; V gene: TRBV2; clone size: -; D gene: TRBD2; CDR3 DNA: TGTGCCAGCAGGATACGGACCGGGACTATTTCAGATACGCAGTATTTT; CDR3 protein: CASRIRTGTISDTQYF
J gene: TRBJ2-7; V gene: TRBV5-4; clone size: -; D gene: TRBD1; CDR3 DNA: TGTGCCAGCAGCCGGCGACAGGGGGCGGAAGAGCAGTACTTC; CDR3 protein: CASSRRQGAEEQYF